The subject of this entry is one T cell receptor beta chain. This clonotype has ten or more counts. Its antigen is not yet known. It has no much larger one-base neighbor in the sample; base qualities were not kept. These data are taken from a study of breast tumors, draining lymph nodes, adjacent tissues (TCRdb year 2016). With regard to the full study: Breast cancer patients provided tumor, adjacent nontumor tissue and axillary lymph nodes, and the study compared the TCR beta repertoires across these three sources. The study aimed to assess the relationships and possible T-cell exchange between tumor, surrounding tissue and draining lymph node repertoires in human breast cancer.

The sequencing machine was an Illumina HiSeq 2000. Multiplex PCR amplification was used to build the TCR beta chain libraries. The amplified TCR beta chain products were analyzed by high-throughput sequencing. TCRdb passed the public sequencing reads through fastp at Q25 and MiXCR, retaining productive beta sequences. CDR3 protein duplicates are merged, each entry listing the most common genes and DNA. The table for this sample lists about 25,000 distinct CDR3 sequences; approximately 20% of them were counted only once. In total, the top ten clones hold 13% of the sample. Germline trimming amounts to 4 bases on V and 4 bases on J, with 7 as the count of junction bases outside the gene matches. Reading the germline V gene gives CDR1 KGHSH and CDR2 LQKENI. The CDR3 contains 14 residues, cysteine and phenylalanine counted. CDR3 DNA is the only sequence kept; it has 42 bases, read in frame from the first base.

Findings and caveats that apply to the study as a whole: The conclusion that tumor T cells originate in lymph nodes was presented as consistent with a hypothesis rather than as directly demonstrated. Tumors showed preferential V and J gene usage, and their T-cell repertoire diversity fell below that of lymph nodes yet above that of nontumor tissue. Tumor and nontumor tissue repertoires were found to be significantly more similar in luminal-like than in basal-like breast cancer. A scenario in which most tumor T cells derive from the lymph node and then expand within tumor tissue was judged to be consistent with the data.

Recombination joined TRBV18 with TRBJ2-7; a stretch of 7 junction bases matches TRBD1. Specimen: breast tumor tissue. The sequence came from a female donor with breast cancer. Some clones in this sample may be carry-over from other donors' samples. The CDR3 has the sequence CASSLTRGPYEQYF. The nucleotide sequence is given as TGTGCCAGCTCACTGACAAGGGGGCCGTACGAGCAGTACTTC.